Listed here are 15 T cell receptor beta chains from one sample, sequenced in a study of identical twins. TCRdb ran MiXCR on the 5' RACE reads and lists one entry per CDR3 protein. The sample shows around 490,000 distinct CDR3 sequences, 20% to 25% of them seen only once. This same sample was also taken into another study, of yellow fever vaccine responses in identical twins.

What was sequenced was CD4+ T cells sorted from blood. These receptor sequences come from a woman in her late teens or twenties in good health.

This clonotype was seen only a few times. V and J are TRBV6-6 and TRBJ2-7; no firm D call. CDR1 is MNHNY and CDR2 is SVGAGI in the germline V gene (reference sequence). V was pared by 4 bases and J by 7 bases, with 14 bases between. The CDR3 has 13 amino acids. The CDR3 bases are TGTGCCAGCAGTTCCCTTTGGTTGGGGGAGCAGTACTTC. It yields the protein CASSSLWLGEQYF.

The CDR3 nucleotides are TGTGCCAGCAGCCTCGGGGAGCTTAAGAACACTGAAGCTTTCTTT. It encodes CASSLGELKNTEAFF. The V gene is TRBV3-1, the J gene TRBJ1-1, with D unclear. The CDR3 is 15 amino acids. Germline CDR1 is LGHDT and CDR2 is YNNKEL (reference sequence). V was trimmed by 4 bases and J by 1 base, leaving 13 bases between them.

This clonotype was picked up a small number of times. This rearrangement joins TRBV6-5 to TRBJ2-7; a possible D gene is TRBD2 (5 bases). Looked up from germline, CDR1 is MNHEY and CDR2 is SVGAGI. With 8 bases removed from V and 3 bases from J, the gap between germline ends came to 8 bases. CDR3 length: 11 amino acids. Written as DNA, the CDR3 is TGTGCCAGCGGCGAGGGCTACGAGCAGTACTTC. It encodes CASGEGYEQYF.

The chain joins TRBV12-3 or TRBV12-4 to TRBJ2-1; D might be TRBD2 (6 bases). Between the trimmed V and J ends, which lost 7 bases and 1 base, there was a span of 14 bases. CDR3 length equals 15 residues. CDR3 in DNA: TGTGCCAGCAAAAAACCCGGGGGATCCTACAATGAGCAGTTCTTC. It codes for CASKKPGGSYNEQFF.

This clonotype was observed a handful of times. The chain couples TRBV4-2 to TRBJ1-1; D gene ambiguous. This CDR3 spans 16 amino acids. The germline V and J ends were trimmed by 0 bases and 3 bases, with 14 bases remaining between them. From germline, CDR1 is LGHNA and CDR2 YNFKEQ. The CDR3 is CASSQDRRGTDTEAFF. The DNA for the CDR3 is TGTGCCAGCAGCCAAGACCGGCGGGGTACGGACACTGAAGCTTTCTTT.

In its sample, this clonotype was seen a few times. The chain couples TRBV28 to TRBJ1-4; 9 bases are a match to TRBD1. V dropped 3 bases and J dropped 6; count of bases not matched to a gene: 5. The CDR3 covers 15 residues. Germline CDR1 is MDHEN and CDR2 is SYDVKM. CDR3 nucleotide sequence: TGTGCCAGCAGTTTTTCCGGGACAGGGCATGAAAAACTGTTTTTT. This sequence encodes CASSFSGTGHEKLFF.

The CDR3 protein is CASRGVGTGIGGYTF. CDR3 coding DNA: TGTGCCAGCAGAGGCGTCGGGACAGGGATCGGTGGCTACACCTTC. The J gene is TRBJ1-2, the V gene TRBV6-1; TRBD1 aligns across 9 bases. This CDR3 region has 15 residues. The J segment lost 7 bases and the V segment lost 6 bases, leaving 12 bases of the junction unmatched. Germline V gene sequence: CDR1 MNHNS, CDR2 SASEGT.

The chain recombines TRBV20-1 with TRBJ2-1; no clear D gene. The CDR3 consists of 11 residues. Deletions cut 2 bases from V and 7 bases from J, with 6 bases between. CDR1 and CDR2 from the germline V gene are DFQATT and SNEGSKA (reference sequence). This CDR3 reads CSARRENEQFF. CDR3 nucleotides: TGCAGTGCTAGACGCGAGAATGAGCAGTTCTTC.

This clonotype was counted only a few times. V usage is TRBV9 and J usage is TRBJ1-1; TRBD1 is a possible D gene (6 bases). Per germline, CDR1 SGDLS and CDR2 YYNGEE. Trimming removed 2 bases from V and 7 bases from J, with 9 bases in between. This CDR3 has 12 residues. CDR3 sequence: CASSVRGGEAFF. The DNA of the CDR3 is TGTGCCAGCAGCGTCAGGGGCGGTGAAGCTTTCTTT.

This clonotype was counted between two and nine times. One end of the junction is discordant with germline, which a read error may explain. V usage is TRBV7-9 and J usage is TRBJ2-7; 9 bases match TRBD2. The CDR3 loop spans 15 amino acids. Germline CDR1 SEHNR, CDR2 FQNEAQ (reference sequence). The CDR3 nucleotides are TGTGCCAGCAGCGCCCCGACTAGCGGTTCCTTCGAGCAGTACTTC. Its translation: CASSAPTSGSFEQYF.

In this sample, this clonotype turned up a few times. The chain is built from TRBV10-3 and TRBJ2-5; tentatively, D is TRBD2 (6 bases). Trimming stripped 8 bases from V and 5 bases from J, with 15 bases between. Germline assignment: CDR1 ENHRY and CDR2 SYGVKD. CDR3 size: 13 residues. DNA for the CDR3: TGTGCCATCGGTTCAGCGGGTCCGGAGACCCAGTACTTC. This translates into CAIGSAGPETQYF.

This chain joins TRBV10-3 and TRBJ2-2; 8 bases match TRBD1. V was pared by 5 bases and J by 4 bases, with 6 bases of the junction left unmatched. Per germline, CDR1 ENHRY and CDR2 SYGVKD. The CDR3 runs 15 residues. The CDR3 reads CAISPDRVPTGELFF. For the CDR3, the DNA is TGTGCCATCAGTCCGGACAGGGTACCCACCGGGGAGCTGTTTTTT.

This clonotype has just a few counts. The rearrangement joins TRBV11-3 to TRBJ2-1; 7 bases agree with TRBD1. This CDR3 has 16 residues. Germline CDR1 SGHNT, CDR2 YENEEA. V lost 5 bases and J lost 7; bases outside the gene matches: 14. The CDR3 loop reads CASSPKIGGAGNEQFF. The CDR3 bases are TGTGCCAGCAGCCCAAAAATAGGGGGCGCTGGGAATGAGCAGTTCTTC.

This clonotype appeared a few times. This sequence joins TRBV20-1 and TRBJ2-2; possibly TRBD1 for D (5 bases). The CDR3 extends over 14 amino acids. Germline V gene sequence: CDR1 DFQATT, CDR2 SNEGSKA (reference sequence). V shed 5 bases and J shed 0 bases, with 10 bases lying between them. CDR3 in amino acids: CSASGNTNTGELFF. For the CDR3, the DNA is TGCAGTGCTTCAGGGAATACGAACACCGGGGAGCTGTTTTTT.

The genes are TRBV6-1 and TRBJ2-2, with D perhaps TRBD1 (5 bases). This CDR3 is built from 14 residues. Trimming pared 8 bases from V and 4 bases from J, leaving 14 bases between. CDR1 and CDR2 (germline): MNHNS, SASEGT. CDR3 sequence: CASGAVSGTGELFF. The CDR3 region has the DNA TGTGCCAGCGGGGCCGTCTCGGGCACCGGGGAGCTGTTTTTT.